The 14 T cell receptor beta chains reported below all come from one sample, sequenced in a study of cytomegalovirus exposure and HLA in healthy donors. A multiplex PCR was run with 60 Vbeta primers and 13 Jbeta primers. Profiled with immunoSEQ multiplex PCR; TCRdb holds only in-frame clones, not every one. The table includes about 120,000 clones, around 64% detected once. The sequenced sample consisted of PBMCs. These receptors came from a young man in good health and CMV-seropositive.

This clone came up a few times. V is TRBV27 and J is TRBJ2-5; 11 nucleotides match TRBD2. Germline V gene data show CDR1 as MNHEY and CDR2 as SMNVEV (reference sequence). V trimming: 6 bases; J trimming: 2 bases; junction bases outside the gene matches: 8. The CDR3 is 16 residues long. The CDR3 nucleotides are TGTGCCAGCAGACCATTAGCTAGCGGGGGGCAAGAGACCCAGTACTTC. It codes for CASRPLASGGQETQYF.

V usage is TRBV29-1 and J usage is TRBJ2-1, with 10 nucleotides matching TRBD1. This CDR3 has 13 amino acids. V lost 3 bases and J lost 5; bases outside the gene matches: 1. Looked up from germline, CDR1 is SQVTM and CDR2 is ANQGSEA. The CDR3 region is CSVEGTGDNEQFF. The CDR3 bases are TGCAGCGTTGAGGGGACAGGGGACAATGAGCAGTTCTTC.

The chain has TRBV5-4 and TRBJ1-4; 12 bases align to TRBD1. Germline trimming cut 5 bases from V and 8 bases from J; bases unmatched to any gene: 13. Germline CDR1 reads SGHNT; CDR2 reads YYREEE (reference sequence). The CDR3 runs 17 residues. The CDR3 DNA follows: TGTGCCAGCAGTCGCGGGACAGGGGGCGAGGATAAGGAAAAACTGTTTTTT. This encodes CASSRGTGGEDKEKLFF.

V and J are TRBV7-9 and TRBJ1-5; the match to TRBD1 covers 7 bases. The germline gives CDR1 SEHNR, CDR2 FQNEAQ (reference sequence). The J segment lost 3 bases and the V segment lost 4 bases, leaving 9 bases of the junction unmatched. The CDR3 is 16 amino acids. In DNA form, the CDR3 reads TGTGCCAGCAGCTCACTCGACAGGGCCCCCAATCAGCCCCAGCATTTT. It codes for CASSSLDRAPNQPQHF.

V usage is TRBV4-1 and J usage is TRBJ1-4; maybe TRBD1 (6 bases). CDR1 and CDR2 from the germline V gene are MGHRA and YSYEKL. The V end lost 3 bases, the J end lost 8 bases, and 25 bases lay between the germline ends. CDR3 size: 18 residues. CDR3 sequence: CASSHLGRGRDIGEKLFF. The CDR3, as DNA: TGCGCCAGCAGCCACTTAGGACGCGGCCGGGACATAGGAGAAAAACTGTTTTTT.

CDR3 amino acids: CASSLEGQGPTNYGYTF. The CDR3 DNA is TGTGCCAGCAGCTTAGAGGGACAGGGCCCCACTAACTATGGCTACACCTTC. The gene calls are TRBV7-9 and TRBJ1-2, with 9 bases aligning to TRBD1. Germline V gives CDR1 SEHNR, CDR2 FQNEAQ (reference sequence). This CDR3 comprises 17 residues. V was clipped by 1 base and J by 0 bases; unmatched bases: 6. Full variable domain (rest looked up from reference TRBV7-9 and TRBJ1-2): DTGVSQNPRHKITKRGQNVTFRCDPISEHNRLYWYRQTLGQGPEFLTYFQNEAQLEKSRLLSDRFSAERPKGSFSTLEIQRTEQGDSAMYLCASSLEGQGPTNYGYTFGSGTRLTVV.

The chain uses TRBV2 and TRBJ1-5, with 8 positions matching TRBD1. Germline CDR1 SNHLY, CDR2 FYNNEI. V lost 8 bases to trimming and J lost 0 bases; unmatched junction nucleotides: 6. This CDR3 contains 15 residues. CDR3 nucleotide sequence: TGTGCCAGCTCCAGGACAGGGTATAGCAATCAGCCCCAGCATTTT. Amino acids: CASSRTGYSNQPQHF.

This clone was seen once. The CDR3 loop is CASSQSGLGEQFF. Here the CDR3 DNA reads TGTGCCAGCAGTCAGAGCGGGCTGGGGGAGCAGTTCTTC. The rearrangement links TRBV27 to TRBJ2-1, with a tentative D call TRBD2 (6 bases). This CDR3 has 13 amino acids. Trimming stripped 5 bases from V and 10 bases from J, with 15 bases between. CDR1 and CDR2 (germline): MNHEY, SMNVEV (reference sequence).

The genes are TRBV7-8 and TRBJ1-5; D gene ambiguous. Germline V CDR1 and CDR2: SGHVS, FQNEAQ. Trimming shortened V by 5 bases and J by 4 bases, and 9 bases separated the two germline ends. This CDR3 region has 13 residues. The CDR3 DNA reads TGTGCCAGCAGCCCAGTCGGGAATCAGCCCCAGCATTTT. Translation gives CASSPVGNQPQHF.

The rearrangement joins TRBV11-2 to TRBJ2-5, with a weak D call TRBD1 (6 bases). The CDR3 totals 16 residues. Trimming took 6 bases from V and 4 from J, leaving 21 bases between them. Looked up from germline, CDR1 is SGHAT and CDR2 is FQNNGV. Here the CDR3 DNA reads TGTGCCAGCAGACCTTACCGGACAGATGAGGGAGAGACCCAGTACTTC. Translation: CASRPYRTDEGETQYF.

Regarding this clone: Other DNA sequences of this sample code for an identical CDR3. CDR3 protein: CSVGQGSGGYTF. In DNA form, the CDR3 reads TGCAGCGTTGGACAGGGATCAGGGGGCTACACCTTC. V is TRBV29-1 and J is TRBJ1-2; TRBD1 matches 7 bases. CDR1 is SQVTM, CDR2 ANQGSEA, per germline. J gave up 8 bases and V 4 bases, and 7 bases lay outside the gene matches. CDR3 length: 12 amino acids.

To note about this clone: The CDR3 does not end in the conserved phenylalanine or tryptophan, so this is likely a read error. The V and J genes are TRBV7-9 and TRBJ1-2, with a weak D call TRBD1 (6 bases). In germline, CDR1 is SEHNR, CDR2 FQNEAQ (reference sequence). The length of the CDR3 is 16 residues. CDR3 in amino acids: CSSSLGPDRFLYGYTL. CDR3 nucleotide sequence: TGTTCCAGCAGCTTAGGACCTGACAGGTTTCTCTATGGCTACACCCTC.

This clone came up a few times. V usage is TRBV28 and J usage is TRBJ1-2, with 9 positions matching TRBD1. Germline V gives CDR1 MDHEN, CDR2 SYDVKM. This CDR3 is built from 13 residues. Trimming removed 6 bases from V and 6 bases from J; junction bases left unmatched: 5. The DNA for the CDR3 is TGTGCCAGCAGATTACAGGGGGCCGATGGCTACACCTTC. This sequence encodes CASRLQGADGYTF.

The rearrangement links TRBV19 to TRBJ1-5; D is possibly TRBD1 (6 bases). The CDR3 extends over 18 amino acids. Germline lookup yields CDR1 LNHDA and CDR2 SQIVND (reference sequence). V lost 0 bases and J 4 bases, leaving 19 bases between the germline ends. The CDR3 DNA is TGTGCCAGTAGTATAGATCCCAGGGCAGGGGTCTCAAATCAGCCCCAGCATTTT. It translates to CASSIDPRAGVSNQPQHF.